The text below deals with one TCR beta chain. The record originates from a study of blood T cell repertoires in COVID-19. Study context: The United States, Italy and Spain provided the acute and convalescent COVID-19 samples. T cells, B-cell-depleted T cells, or PBMCs supplied cDNA or gDNA.

Data came from immunoSEQ multiplex PCR; TCRdb stores just in-frame clones and leaves some out. The sample lists 80,000 to 130,000 clones; 88% were seen once. This receptor was taken from a woman between 55 and 75 years old with acute or convalescent COVID-19. The specimen sequenced was peripheral blood.

Here the CDR3 reads CASSQSLAGNEQFF. Written as DNA, the CDR3 is TGCGCCAGCAGCCAGAGTTTAGCTGGGAATGAGCAGTTCTTC. The gene calls are TRBV4-1 and TRBJ2-1; no clear D. Trimming left V 3 bases short and J 7 bases short, with 13 bases between. This CDR3 has 14 amino acids. Per the germline V gene, CDR1 is MGHRA and CDR2 is YSYEKL.